The clone carrying this T cell receptor beta chain has just a few counts. The data belong to a study of CD8+ T cells in alopecia areata. The CDR3 is 16 residues long. Losses at the gene ends were 2 bases for V and 1 base for J; bases not matched to a gene: 7. Germline CDR1 reads MNHEY; CDR2 reads SMNVEV (reference sequence). TCR sequencing used cDNA made by reverse transcription of extracted RNA. TCRdb's table, derived via immunoSEQ multiplex PCR, lists solely in-frame clones and lacks some. The table has 130,000 or so clones, approximately 48% seen once. The sequencing here drew on CD8+ T cells sorted from blood, taken at week 0. V and J are TRBV27 and TRBJ2-7; 8 nucleotides match TRBD1. The sequence derives from a human donor with alopecia areata. CDR3 DNA sequence: TGTGCCAGCAGTTTAGTTGGGACAGGATTATCCTACGAGCAGTACTTC. Translated: CASSLVGTGLSYEQYF.